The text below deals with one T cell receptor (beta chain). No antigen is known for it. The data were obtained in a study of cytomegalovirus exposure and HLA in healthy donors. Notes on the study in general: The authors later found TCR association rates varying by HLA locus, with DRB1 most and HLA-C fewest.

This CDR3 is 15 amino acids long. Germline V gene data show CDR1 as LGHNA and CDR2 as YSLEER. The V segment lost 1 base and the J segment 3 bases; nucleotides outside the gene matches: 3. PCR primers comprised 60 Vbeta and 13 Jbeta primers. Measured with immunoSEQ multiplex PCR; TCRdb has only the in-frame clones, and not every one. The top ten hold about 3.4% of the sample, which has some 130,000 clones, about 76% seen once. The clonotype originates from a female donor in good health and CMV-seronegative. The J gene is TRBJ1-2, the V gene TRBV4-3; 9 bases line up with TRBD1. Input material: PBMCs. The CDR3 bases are TGCGCCAGCAGCCAAGGACAGGGGGGATACTATGGCTACACCTTC. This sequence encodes CASSQGQGGYYGYTF.